The 27 T cell receptor beta chains presented below share a single source sample, sequenced in a study of post-analysis software for immune sequencing data. Overall study findings and caveats: Patients carried 5 or 6 TRBV segments more frequently than controls did, and TRBV5-6, TRBV5-1 and TRBV20-1 were among them.

Presence of unique molecular identifiers characterized the TCR beta cDNA libraries. TCRdb itself ran the PCR reads through MiXCR, one entry per CDR3 protein. The table lists roughly 400,000 distinct CDR3 sequences, approximately 38% of them singletons, with around 8% in the top ten. Antigen specificity for these receptors is unknown. The source material was blood. The source is a girl aged 2 to 10 with multiple sclerosis.

The gene calls are TRBV20-1 and TRBJ2-7; D is possibly TRBD2 (6 bases). Trimming removed 1 base from V and 1 base from J, with 14 bases in between. The length of the CDR3 is 15 residues. Germline V gene data show CDR1 as DFQATT and CDR2 as SNEGSKA (reference sequence). DNA for the CDR3: TGCAGTGCTAGAGGGCAAGCGGGTCGATCCTACGAGCAGTACTTC. Translation: CSARGQAGRSYEQYF.

The chain has TRBV20-1 and TRBJ2-7; 10 nucleotides agree with TRBD2. The CDR3 is made up of 16 amino acids. Trimming at V came to 2 bases and at J to 1 base, leaving 8 bases not matched to a gene. Per the germline V gene, CDR1 is DFQATT and CDR2 is SNEGSKA (reference sequence). CDR3 residues: CSARPPSGSYSYEQYF. CDR3 nucleotides: TGCAGTGCTAGACCCCCTAGCGGGAGTTATTCCTACGAGCAGTACTTC.

The rearrangement links TRBV10-3 to TRBJ2-7; D possibly corresponds to TRBD2 (5 bases). This CDR3 has 13 residues. Germline V lookup: CDR1 ENHRY, CDR2 SYGVKD. V was trimmed by 6 bases and J by 7 bases, leaving 16 bases between them. This chain's CDR3 is CAIRTGMYNEQYF. The CDR3 DNA sequence: TGTGCCATCAGAACCGGGATGTACAATGAGCAGTACTTC.

This clonotype turned up a few times. DNA for the CDR3: TGCAGTGCTAGAGGGCGGCTAGCGAACCTTACTACTACACGCCTCAGGAACATTCAGTACTTC. Translating gives CSARGRLANLTTTRLRNIQYF. This chain joins TRBV20-1 and TRBJ2-4; D might be TRBD2 (6 bases). The CDR3 loop spans 21 amino acids. V lost 1 base and J 7 bases, leaving 35 bases between the germline ends. Germline V gene lookup returns CDR1 DFQATT and CDR2 SNEGSKA (reference sequence).

V is TRBV28 and J is TRBJ2-3; D gene unclear. The ends were cut back, 6 bases at V and 2 bases at J, with 12 bases in the middle. The CDR3 sequence is 14 residues long. The germline CDR1 and CDR2 sequences are MDHEN and SYDVKM. CDR3 protein: CASSLVQNTDTQYF. CDR3 nucleotide sequence: TGTGCCAGCAGCCTAGTCCAAAACACAGATACGCAGTATTTT.

This clonotype has more than one count but fewer than ten. This chain uses TRBV20-1 with TRBJ2-5, with D possibly called TRBD1 or TRBD2 (5 bases each). TRBJ2-7 explains the end of the DNA better; the J call may be wrong. Per germline, CDR1 DFQATT and CDR2 SNEGSKA (reference sequence). The CDR3 extends over 14 amino acids. The CDR3 nucleotides are TGCAGTGCTAGTGTCGGGGCAAGTATCCACGAGCAGTACTTC. As protein: CSASVGASIHEQYF.

With regard to this clonotype: A read error may produce the germline difference seen at one junction end. The chain combines TRBV14 with TRBJ2-7, with 9 positions matching TRBD1. CDR1 and CDR2 from the germline V gene are SGHDN and FVKESK. The CDR3 is made up of 14 amino acids. The CDR3 DNA sequence: TGTGTCAGCAGCTGGGGACAGGGATTCTACGAGCAGTACTTC. Amino acids: CVSSWGQGFYEQYF.

The V call is TRBV6-2 or TRBV6-3, the J call TRBJ2-1; 7 bases match TRBD2. V shed 8 bases and J 1 base; nucleotides not matched to a gene: 5. The CDR3 spans 14 residues. Germline CDR1 and CDR2: MNHEY and SVGEGT. Here the CDR3 reads CASQREASYNEQFF. Written as DNA, the CDR3 is TGTGCCAGCCAGCGGGAAGCGTCCTACAATGAGCAGTTCTTC.

The chain combines TRBV20-1 with TRBJ2-7; 10 bases line up with TRBD1. The CDR3 has 15 amino acids. CDR1 is DFQATT, CDR2 SNEGSKA, per germline (reference sequence). Germline trimming cut 3 bases from V and 1 base from J; bases unmatched to any gene: 6. The CDR3, as DNA: TGCAGTGCTAGCCCTGCGGGACAGGGGTCCTACGAGCAGTACTTC. This translates into CSASPAGQGSYEQYF.

This chain uses TRBV20-1 with TRBJ2-5, with no clear D. The DNA end is more similar to TRBJ2-7, so the J call may be wrong. CDR1 is DFQATT and CDR2 is SNEGSKA in the germline V gene (reference sequence). The CDR3 runs to 11 residues. This CDR3 is CSASPTYEQYF. The CDR3 DNA follows: TGCAGTGCTAGTCCTACCTACGAGCAGTACTTC.

J is TRBJ2-3 and V is TRBV5-1; D perhaps matches TRBD1 (5 bases). The CDR3 consists of 16 residues. Trimming shortened V by 3 bases and J by 2 bases, and 16 bases separated the two germline ends. CDR1 is SGHRS, CDR2 YFSETQ, per germline. Here the CDR3 reads CASSSVGPEYTDTQYF. CDR3 DNA sequence: TGCGCCAGCAGCTCTGTGGGGCCAGAGTACACAGATACGCAGTATTTT. The whole variable domain, remainder taken from reference TRBV5-1 and TRBJ2-3, is KAGVTQTPRYLIKTRGQQVTLSCSPISGHRSVSWYQQTPGQGLQFLFEYFSETQRNKGNFPGRFSGRQFSNSRSEMNVSTLELGDSALYLCASSSVGPEYTDTQYFGPGTRLTVL.

Details on this clonotype: Just one base apart from a much larger clone, this may be a read error. The rearrangement links TRBV6-2 or TRBV6-3 to TRBJ2-7; D call uncertain. The CDR3 extends over 13 amino acids. Germline values: CDR1 MNHEY, CDR2 SVGEGT. CDR3 sequence reads: CTSSLGLHYEQYF. As DNA, the CDR3 is TGTACCAGCAGTTTGGGTTTACACTACGAGCAGTACTTC.

This chain uses TRBV7-2 with TRBJ2-5, with D perhaps matching TRBD1 (5 bases). This CDR3 comprises 17 residues. In germline, CDR1 is SGHTA, CDR2 FQGNSA. The V end was cut by 4 bases, the J end by 3 bases, with 21 bases between. CDR3 sequence: CASSSKKLSRVKETQYF. CDR3 DNA: TGTGCCAGCAGCTCAAAAAAGTTGAGCAGGGTTAAAGAGACCCAGTACTTC.

The table lists this clonotype with a few counts. V usage is TRBV29-1 and J usage is TRBJ2-3; 7 nucleotides agree with TRBD2. CDR1 is SQVTM, CDR2 ANQGSEA, per germline. This CDR3 has 11 residues. V trimming: 8 bases; J trimming: 10 bases; junction bases outside the gene matches: 9. The chain's CDR3 is CSCWDREAQYF. In nucleotides, the CDR3 is TGCAGCTGTTGGGATCGGGAGGCGCAGTATTTT.

This clonotype has only a few counts. V is TRBV10-3 and J is TRBJ2-1, with D perhaps TRBD2 (6 bases). The CDR3 runs to 15 residues. Germline lookup yields CDR1 ENHRY and CDR2 SYGVKD. The V end lost 1 base, the J end lost 4 bases, and 11 bases lay between the germline ends. The CDR3 spells CAISEWEAHYNEQFF. The CDR3 DNA reads TGTGCCATCAGTGAGTGGGAGGCCCATTACAATGAGCAGTTCTTC.

This clonotype was found a few times. The rearrangement joins TRBV3-1 to TRBJ2-7; 7 bases are a match to TRBD2. In germline, CDR1 is LGHDT, CDR2 YNNKEL (reference sequence). After removal of 1 base from V and 4 bases from J, the junction contained 4 bases not matched to a gene. The CDR3 runs 14 residues. Written as DNA, the CDR3 is TGTGCCAGCAGCCAAGGGGGGGGGACTTACGAGCAGTACTTC. It translates to CASSQGGGTYEQYF.

This clonotype occurred a few times. This sequence joins TRBV6-5 and TRBJ1-1, with 9 bases aligning to TRBD1. CDR1 MNHEY and CDR2 SVGAGI come from the germline V gene. This CDR3 contains 14 residues. After removal of 5 bases from V and 5 bases from J, the junction contained 6 bases not matched to a gene. The CDR3 protein is CASSVDRGGTEAFF. The CDR3 bases are TGTGCCAGCAGTGTCGACAGGGGGGGGACTGAAGCTTTCTTT.

The chain couples TRBV7-3 to TRBJ2-1; unclear D gene. V gave up 8 bases and J gave up 5 bases, with 10 bases separating them. The CDR3 totals 12 residues. Germline assignment: CDR1 SGHTA and CDR2 FQGTGA. The CDR3: CASGLDNNEQFF. The CDR3 nucleotides are TGTGCCAGCGGCCTAGATAACAATGAGCAGTTCTTC. Looking up the rest from reference TRBV7-3 and TRBJ2-1 gives the full variable domain: GAGVSQTPSNKVTEKGKYVELRCDPISGHTALYWYRQSLGQGPEFLIYFQGTGAADDSGLPNDRFFAVRPEGSVSTLKIQRTERGDSAVYLCASGLDNNEQFFGPGTRLTVL.

This rearrangement joins TRBV10-3 to TRBJ2-3; 7 nucleotides line up with TRBD2. The J segment lost 6 bases and the V segment lost 6 bases, leaving 15 bases of the junction unmatched. The CDR3 spans 16 residues. Germline V gene lookup returns CDR1 ENHRY and CDR2 SYGVKD. The CDR3 spells CAIRTSFAGVTDTQYF. Here the CDR3 DNA reads TGTGCCATCAGGACCTCGTTCGCGGGAGTAACCGATACGCAGTATTTT.

The rearrangement links TRBV4-3 to TRBJ1-2; perhaps TRBD1 as D (6 bases). The CDR3 runs to 13 residues. The germline V gene encodes CDR1 LGHNA and CDR2 YSLEER. V was cut by 4 bases and J by 4 bases, with 10 bases left in between. CDR3 coding DNA: TGCGCCAGCAGCCCCGGACAGAGCTATGGCTACACCTTC. It encodes CASSPGQSYGYTF.

The chain couples TRBV5-1 to TRBJ2-1, with D perhaps matching TRBD1 (6 bases). CDR1 and CDR2 from the germline V gene are SGHRS and YFSETQ. The V and J ends lost 0 bases and 4 bases respectively, with 11 bases between them. This CDR3 is 15 amino acids long. Here the CDR3 DNA reads TGCGCCAGCAGCTTGGTTGGGGACACTTACAATGAGCAGTTCTTC. Protein sequence: CASSLVGDTYNEQFF.

Worth noting for this clonotype: This clone may be a read error of a much larger clone one base away. The CDR3 nucleotides read TGCAGCGCCGGGGACGGGTTCTATGGCCACACCTTC. Translation: CSAGDGFYGHTF. This chain joins TRBV29-1 and TRBJ1-2; D is perhaps TRBD1 (5 bases). The CDR3 sequence is 12 residues long. Germline loops: CDR1 SQVTM, CDR2 ANQGSEA.

The chain recombines TRBV15 with TRBJ2-7; tentative D call: TRBD1 (6 bases). The CDR3 covers 17 residues. Trimming removed 3 bases from V and 0 bases from J, with 18 bases in between. Per germline, CDR1 LNHNV and CDR2 YYDKDF (reference sequence). This CDR3 reads CATSRDLPGTFSYEQYF. CDR3 DNA sequence: TGTGCCACCAGCAGGGACCTCCCCGGGACATTCTCCTACGAGCAGTACTTC.

This rearrangement joins TRBV4-2 to TRBJ2-1; the D call may be TRBD1 or TRBD2 (6 bases each). This CDR3 is 16 amino acids long. With 2 bases removed from V and 7 bases from J, the gap between germline ends came to 18 bases. Germline CDR1 LGHNA, CDR2 YNFKEQ. As DNA, the CDR3 is TGTGCCAGCAGCCAAACCGGGGGCCTCATATGGAATGAGCAGTTCTTC. This translates into CASSQTGGLIWNEQFF.

A few counts support this clonotype. The chain uses TRBV5-5 and TRBJ1-2; 7 nucleotides agree with TRBD1. V dropped 4 bases and J dropped 2; count of bases not matched to a gene: 14. Germline CDR1 SGHKS, CDR2 YYEKEE (reference sequence). The CDR3 runs to 17 residues. The CDR3 nucleotides are TGTGCCAGCAGCCCCGCCCCAGGGACAGTAGCAAACTATGGCTACACCTTC. As protein: CASSPAPGTVANYGYTF.

V is TRBV29-1 and J is TRBJ1-1, with D possibly being TRBD1 (6 bases). From germline, CDR1 is SQVTM and CDR2 ANQGSEA. V was shortened by 7 bases and J by 0 bases, with 12 bases between the two germline ends. This CDR3 contains 13 residues. The CDR3 DNA reads TGCAGCGGTACAGGGAGAATGAACACTGAAGCTTTCTTT. This sequence encodes CSGTGRMNTEAFF.

The chain links TRBV2 to TRBJ2-5, with TRBD2 matching over 7 bases. Judging by the DNA end, TRBJ2-7 fits better; the J call may be wrong. Germline V gene sequence: CDR1 SNHLY, CDR2 FYNNEI. This CDR3 comprises 13 residues. The CDR3 DNA reads TGTGCCAGCAGAGAGGGAGGGATCTACGAGCAGTACTTC. Translation: CASREGGIYEQYF.